What follows describes a single TCR beta chain. The CDR3 consists of 14 residues. Trimming at V came to 6 bases and at J to 4 bases, leaving 7 bases not matched to a gene. Germline V gene lookup returns CDR1 ENHRY and CDR2 SYGVKD. Assay used: immunoSEQ multiplex PCR; TCRdb lists only in-frame clones, some missing. The table records tens of thousands of clones, approximately 88% of them present only once. These data belong to a study of blood T cell repertoires in COVID-19. This chain links TRBV10-3 with TRBJ2-7; TRBD1 matches at 9 bases. The sample was peripheral blood. The sequence derives from a man aged 60 to 75 with acute or convalescent COVID-19. The CDR3 loop is CAISQRDRAYEQYF. DNA of the CDR3: TGTGCCATCAGCCAACGGGACAGGGCATACGAGCAGTACTTC.